Below are 26 T cell receptor beta chains sequenced from a single sample in a study of CD8 T cells in ankylosing spondylitis. TCRdb passed the 5' RACE reads through MiXCR, listing each CDR3 protein once. The table has roughly 120,000 distinct CDR3 sequences, around 15% seen once. The specimen sequenced was blood, either unsorted or a sorted T cell fraction (not recorded which). These receptors were taken from a female donor with ankylosing spondylitis or in good health (not recorded which).

This clonotype was picked up many times. CDR3 sequence reads: CASGDNSGNTIYF. The DNA of the CDR3 is TGCGCCAGCGGGGACAATTCTGGAAACACCATATATTTT. The chain uses TRBV5-1 and TRBJ1-3, with D perhaps TRBD1 (6 bases). The germline V and J ends were trimmed by 7 bases and 1 base, with 9 bases remaining between them. The CDR3 sequence is 13 residues long. In germline, CDR1 is SGHRS, CDR2 YFSETQ.

This clonotype was detected ten times or more. V usage is TRBV6-5 and J usage is TRBJ2-7; 7 bases align to TRBD1. V lost 2 bases and J lost 2; bases outside the gene matches: 3. Germline loops: CDR1 MNHEY, CDR2 SVGAGI. The CDR3 spans 14 residues. The CDR3 region has the DNA TGTGCCAGCAGTTACGACAGGGTAGCCTACGAGCAGTACTTC. Protein sequence: CASSYDRVAYEQYF.

At least ten counts were recorded for this clonotype. This sequence joins TRBV21-1 and TRBJ2-7; TRBD2, as called in the table, went unchecked against the DNA. TRBV21-1 is deemed a pseudogene. The CDR3 spans 16 residues. The DNA of the CDR3 is TGTGCCAGCAGCAATTATTCAGGGCCCAGCTCCTACGAGCAGTACTTC. This codes for CASSNYSGPSSYEQYF.

This clonotype showed up just a few times. The chain couples TRBV15 to TRBJ2-3; no reliable D call. The CDR3 is 16 residues long. The germline V gene has CDR1 LNHNV and CDR2 YYDKDF (reference sequence). V lost 3 bases, J lost 1 base, and 14 bases lay in between. This chain's CDR3 is CATSSVKGLGTDTQYF. CDR3 nucleotide sequence: TGTGCCACCAGCAGCGTTAAAGGGCTCGGCACAGATACGCAGTATTTT.

A few counts support this clonotype. The chain recombines TRBV7-2 with TRBJ2-1, with a possible D match to TRBD2 (6 bases). This CDR3 contains 15 residues. V lost 5 bases, J lost 4 bases, and 15 bases lay in between. Germline assignment: CDR1 SGHTA and CDR2 FQGNSA. The CDR3 here is CASSVVWAGYNEQFF. The CDR3 nucleotides are TGTGCCAGCAGCGTCGTTTGGGCGGGGTACAATGAGCAGTTCTTC.

This clonotype has ten or more counts. The DNA of the CDR3 is TGCGCCAGCAGCTTCTCTGACTCGAGGACCGGGGAGCTGTTTTTT. It encodes CASSFSDSRTGELFF. The J gene is TRBJ2-2, the V gene TRBV5-1, with D unclear. This CDR3 comprises 15 residues. V lost 2 bases and J 5 bases, leaving 13 bases between the germline ends. The germline V gene has CDR1 SGHRS and CDR2 YFSETQ.

The genes are TRBV7-3 and TRBJ2-3, with 14 positions matching TRBD2. The CDR3 runs to 16 residues. CDR1 and CDR2 (germline): SGHTA, FQGTGA. V lost 2 bases to trimming and J lost 8 bases; unmatched junction nucleotides: 6. The CDR3 reads CASSLGGTSGGGTQYF. The CDR3 DNA reads TGTGCCAGCAGCTTAGGAGGGACTAGCGGGGGAGGTACGCAGTATTTT.

Only a few counts were recorded for this clonotype. The chain carries TRBV14 and TRBJ1-6, with D possibly TRBD1 on 5 matching bases. V lost 4 bases and J lost 9, with 7 bases in between. In germline, CDR1 is SGHDN, CDR2 FVKESK. The CDR3 length is 12 residues. In nucleotides, the CDR3 is TGTGCCAGCAGCCTTGGGGCTTCACCCCTCCACTTT. Encoded protein: CASSLGASPLHF.

This clonotype was observed at least ten times. V is TRBV10-3 and J is TRBJ2-5, with 8 bases aligning to TRBD2. V gave up 0 bases and J gave up 3 bases; unmatched junction bases: 3. CDR1 ENHRY and CDR2 SYGVKD come from the germline V gene. This CDR3 spans 15 amino acids. Written as DNA, the CDR3 is TGTGCCATCAGTGAGTCGGTGACTAGCGAAGAGACCCAGTACTTC. The encoded protein is CAISESVTSEETQYF.

The table lists this clonotype with a few counts. The rearrangement links TRBV18 to TRBJ1-2; 8 bases line up with TRBD1. The junction had 5 bases not matched to a gene; V was cut back by 5 bases and J by 12 bases. Germline assignment: CDR1 KGHSH and CDR2 LQKENI. The CDR3 length is 11 residues. The CDR3: CASSSGGEDTF. In nucleotides, the CDR3 is TGTGCCAGCTCATCAGGGGGCGAAGACACCTTC.

This clonotype was seen ten or more times. This chain connects TRBV12-3 or TRBV12-4 to TRBJ1-6; D is unresolved. The CDR3 consists of 13 residues. Trimming took 3 bases from V and 5 from J, leaving 5 bases between them. The CDR3 loop is CASSFNDNSPLHF. The CDR3 nucleotides are TGTGCCAGCAGTTTTAACGATAATTCACCCCTCCACTTT.

This clonotype was detected ten times or more. The chain employs TRBV5-1 and TRBJ1-2; 8 bases fit TRBD1. The CDR3 is 14 residues long. The V gene end was trimmed by 0 bases and the J gene end by 8 bases; junction bases not matched to a gene: 6. Germline V gene lookup returns CDR1 SGHRS and CDR2 YFSETQ. In DNA, the CDR3 is TGCGCCAGCAGCTTGGCCGCAGGGGGCCTCGGCTACACCTTC. Translating it yields CASSLAAGGLGYTF.

The V and J genes are TRBV12-3 or TRBV12-4 and TRBJ2-7; D perhaps matches TRBD2 (5 bases). V was cut by 6 bases and J by 1 base, with 16 bases left in between. This CDR3 contains 15 residues. Here the CDR3 reads CASSGGAGRSYEQYF. CDR3 sequence (DNA): TGTGCCAGCAGCGGAGGAGCAGGACGATCCTACGAGCAGTACTTC.

The V call is TRBV7-6, the J call TRBJ2-5; TRBD2 aligns across 7 bases. The ends lost 3 bases at V and 5 bases at J; junction bases unmatched: 12. The CDR3 is 16 amino acids. Germline V gene lookup returns CDR1 SGHVS and CDR2 FNYEAQ. The chain's CDR3 is CASSLGVLAEGETQYF. CDR3 coding DNA: TGTGCCAGCAGCTTGGGTGTTCTAGCGGAGGGGGAGACCCAGTACTTC.

V and J are TRBV7-9 and TRBJ2-3, with TRBD2 matching 13 bases. Germline values: CDR1 SEHNR, CDR2 FQNEAQ (reference sequence). The V gene end was trimmed by 5 bases and the J gene end by 2 bases; junction bases not matched to a gene: 7. CDR3 length equals 17 residues. This CDR3 reads CASSGRTSGGPTDTQYF. CDR3 nucleotide sequence: TGTGCCAGCAGCGGAAGGACTAGCGGGGGCCCCACAGATACGCAGTATTTT.

Ten or more counts support this clonotype. The rearrangement joins TRBV12-3 or TRBV12-4 to TRBJ2-2; D may be TRBD2 (5 bases). Trimming cost V 6 bases and J 2 bases, with 13 bases left between them. The CDR3 sequence is 15 residues long. The CDR3 sequence is CASSTRTGNTGELFF. CDR3 sequence (DNA): TGTGCCAGCAGCACCCGGACTGGAAACACCGGGGAGCTGTTTTTT.

This clonotype showed up just a few times. This chain joins TRBV27 and TRBJ2-7; D is perhaps TRBD1 (5 bases). The CDR3 is 13 residues long. Germline CDR1 is MNHEY and CDR2 is SMNVEV (reference sequence). Trimming took off 5 bases at V and 3 bases at J, with 11 bases between the two ends. In nucleotides, the CDR3 is TGTGCCAGCAGTGACAGAACGAACTACGAGCAGTACTTC. This translates into CASSDRTNYEQYF.

The chain recombines TRBV3-1 with TRBJ2-3; D possibly uses TRBD1 or TRBD2 (5 bases each). V lost 2 bases, J lost 0 bases, and 9 bases lay in between. CDR3 length equals 15 residues. CDR1 is LGHDT, CDR2 YNNKEL, per germline (reference sequence). The CDR3 spells CASSQRDRSTDTQYF. CDR3 nucleotides: TGTGCCAGCAGCCAACGGGACCGAAGCACAGATACGCAGTATTTT.

In this sample, this clonotype turned up many times. The rearrangement uses TRBV28 and TRBJ1-4; TRBD1 might be the D (5 bases). The CDR3 totals 15 residues. CDR1 MDHEN and CDR2 SYDVKM come from the germline V gene. Trimming stripped 5 bases from V and 4 bases from J, with 14 bases between. The DNA of the CDR3 is TGTGCCAGCAGTCCCATTAGACAGTTTAATGAAAAACTGTTTTTT. It is translated as CASSPIRQFNEKLFF.

A few counts support this clonotype. The chain carries TRBV5-1 and TRBJ2-7, with 8 bases identical to TRBD2. The CDR3 covers 13 residues. Germline CDR1 SGHRS, CDR2 YFSETQ. The J segment lost 2 bases and the V segment lost 5 bases, leaving 3 bases of the junction unmatched. CDR3 loop: CASRPAGAYEQYF. DNA of the CDR3: TGCGCCAGCAGACCAGCGGGAGCCTACGAGCAGTACTTC.

Details on this clonotype: A read error is possible here, since a much larger clone lies one base away. The genes are TRBV10-3 and TRBJ2-7, with TRBD1 matching over 9 bases. The CDR3 extends over 15 amino acids. V dropped 4 bases and J dropped 5; count of bases not matched to a gene: 9. Per germline, CDR1 ENHRY and CDR2 SYGVKD. This CDR3 reads CAISGGQGDPHEQYF. The CDR3 bases are TGTGCCATCAGTGGGGGACAGGGTGACCCCCACGAGCAGTACTTC.

The V gene is TRBV20-1, the J gene TRBJ2-3, with D perhaps matching TRBD1 (6 bases). V lost 6 bases to trimming and J lost 1 base, with 11 bases between them. The CDR3 length is 13 residues. Germline loops: CDR1 DFQATT, CDR2 SNEGSKA (reference sequence). The CDR3 bases are TGCAGTGCAAGGACAGCCGGCACAGATACGCAGTATTTT. Translation: CSARTAGTDTQYF.

The chain is built from TRBV5-1 and TRBJ2-3; possibly TRBD1 for D (7 bases). V shed 0 bases and J shed 6 bases, with 17 bases lying between them. The CDR3 runs to 16 residues. Germline CDR1 and CDR2: SGHRS and YFSETQ. The CDR3 DNA follows: TGCGCCAGCAGCTTGGAAAGGGGGCGACTAGGGGATACGCAGTATTTT. Translated, it gives CASSLERGRLGDTQYF.

For this clonotype: Sequence at one end of the junction differs from germline and may be a read error. The chain employs TRBV5-6 and TRBJ2-7; no reliable D call. Germline V gene lookup returns CDR1 SGHDT and CDR2 YYEEEE. CDR3 size: 13 residues. CDR3 nucleotide sequence: TGTACCAGCAGCTTGATCCCCGGGCACGAGCAGTACTTC. The encoded protein is CTSSLIPGHEQYF.

This clonotype was picked up a small number of times. CDR3 sequence (DNA): TGTGCCAGCAGACGAACCGGGACATTGAACACTGAAGCTTTCTTT. It translates to CASRRTGTLNTEAFF. This chain links TRBV7-9 with TRBJ1-1, with TRBD1 as a possible D gene (6 bases). Germline lookup yields CDR1 SEHNR and CDR2 FQNEAQ (reference sequence). The CDR3 is 15 residues long. The V gene lost 6 bases and the J gene lost 0 bases, with 14 bases spanning the gap.

The gene calls are TRBV19 and TRBJ2-1, with 11 bases that match TRBD2. There are 18 residues in the CDR3. V dropped 3 bases and J dropped 5; count of bases not matched to a gene: 12. Per germline, CDR1 LNHDA and CDR2 SQIVND (reference sequence). CDR3 DNA: TGTGCCAGTAGTATTAATCCTAGCGGGGGGTCTATCCACAATGAGCAGTTCTTC. Translated, it gives CASSINPSGGSIHNEQFF.